This TCR beta chain was found in a study of immune evolution from preneoplasia to lung adenocarcinoma. Notes on the study in general: KRAS-mutant nodules had the highest T cell clonality.

Germline V gene sequence: CDR1 SGHDT, CDR2 YYEEEE. V was clipped by 2 bases and J by 0 bases, with 9 bases between them. The CDR3 runs to 14 residues. Repertoires were generated with immunoSEQ multiplex PCR, while TCRdb's copy carries only in-frame clones and drops some. The repertoire has some 5,500 clones, about 80% of them found once; the top ten carry more than 7.5%. Resections took place in Japan or China from about 2013 to 2017. Histologic diagnosis was independently verified by two lung pathologists. A note on this clone: Antigen unknown.

The material sequenced was FFPE lung adenocarcinoma in situ tissue. This TCR was sampled from a person aged 60 to 85 with lung adenocarcinoma. The chain employs TRBV5-6 and TRBJ2-7; no firm D call. In nucleotides, the CDR3 is TGTGCCAGCAGCTTCGTCCAGGTCTCCTACGAGCAGTACTTC. Translating it yields CASSFVQVSYEQYF.